The sequence of this TCR beta chain was determined in a study of T cell changes during pregnancy in multiple sclerosis. This CDR3 spans 16 amino acids. V lost 2 bases and J lost 6, with 16 bases in between. Per the germline V gene, CDR1 is SGHAT and CDR2 is FQNNGV. The table came from immunoSEQ multiplex PCR; TCRdb's copy has only in-frame clones and leaves some out. Among approximately 80,000 clones listed, around 93% were seen once. The sequencing here drew on peripheral blood, taken in the second trimester of pregnancy. This clonotype originated in a female donor in good health, enrolled as a control in a pregnancy study. The chain has TRBV11-2 and TRBJ1-4; D is unresolved. The CDR3 spells CASSLNGEGPDEKLFF. DNA of the CDR3: TGTGCCAGCAGCTTAAATGGGGAGGGTCCAGATGAAAAACTGTTTTTT.